The clone carrying this T cell receptor beta chain appeared a few times. Per the original methods: Reference gene primer amplification in the assay estimated nucleated cell counts. Profiling relied on immunoSEQ multiplex PCR, and the TCRdb table lists in-frame clones only, not all of them. The V and J calls and clone size are taken from that table; D and trimming were inferred from the DNA. The table includes tens of thousands of clones, roughly 90% detected once. This record comes from a study of blood T cell repertoires in COVID-19. Study summary: COVID-19 samples collected from the United States, Italy and Spain covered acute and convalescent phases. Sources were T cells, B-cell-depleted T cells, or PBMCs; the material itself was cDNA or gDNA.

This CDR3 has 15 amino acids. CDR1 is SNHLY and CDR2 is FYNNEI in the germline V gene. Unmatched junction bases numbered 7, after V lost 7 bases and J lost 4 bases. Sequencing used peripheral blood. This chain connects TRBV2 to TRBJ1-6; TRBD1 matches at 7 bases. The clonotype comes from a man in his 60s with acute or convalescent COVID-19. The CDR3 DNA reads TGTGCCAGCATTAGAGGGACAGAATATAATTCACCCCTCCACTTT. This codes for CASIRGTEYNSPLHF.